This is a list of T cell receptor beta chains from one sample in a study of blood T cell repertoires in COVID-19. Clones were sequenced by immunoSEQ multiplex PCR, and TCRdb holds only the in-frame ones, with some missing. The sample holds around 250,000 clones, around 84% seen once. Sample: PBMCs or T cells enriched from blood (not recorded which). Receptors originate from a woman aged 45 to 65 who had recovered from COVID-19. Both conserved end residues are part of each CDR3. The order of the fields is clone size, J gene, D gene, CDR3 length, V gene, CDR3 DNA, CDR3 protein. The D gene is left open where the match is weak. The listing skips clone size in some rows; elsewhere it reads once, few, many or a size class.

clone_size: -
j_call: TRBJ1-5
d_call: -
cdr3_length: 17
v_call: TRBV4-1
cdr3_nt: TGCGCCAGCAGCCAACGGGACATTTTATATAGCAATCAGCCCCAGCATTTT
cdr3_aa: CASSQRDILYSNQPQHF

clone_size: once
j_call: TRBJ1-1
d_call: -
cdr3_length: 14
v_call: TRBV27
cdr3_nt: TGTGCCAGCAGTCCCCGGGACTTCCGCACTGAAGCTTTCTTT
cdr3_aa: CASSPRDFRTEAFF

clone_size: -
j_call: TRBJ2-7
d_call: -
cdr3_length: 13
v_call: TRBV13
cdr3_nt: TGTGCCAGCAGTCAGGGACTCCAAGGCGAGCAGTACTTC
cdr3_aa: CASSQGLQGEQYF

clone_size: -
j_call: TRBJ1-2
d_call: -
cdr3_length: 13
v_call: TRBV18
cdr3_nt: TGTGCCAGCTCACCGGGGAGGGGTGATGGCTACACCTTC
cdr3_aa: CASSPGRGDGYTF

clone_size: -
j_call: TRBJ2-1
d_call: TRBD2
cdr3_length: 20
v_call: TRBV4-2
cdr3_nt: TGTGCCAGCAGCCAAAGGGGCGGGACTAGCGGGAGTATCACCTACAATGAGCAGTTCTTC
cdr3_aa: CASSQRGGTSGSITYNEQFF

clone_size: -
j_call: TRBJ2-7
d_call: -
cdr3_length: 15
v_call: TRBV6-2/TRBV6-3
cdr3_nt: TGTGCCAGCAGTTACACCCGGGACAACCCCTACGAGCAGTACTTC
cdr3_aa: CASSYTRDNPYEQYF

clone_size: once
j_call: TRBJ1-4
d_call: -
cdr3_length: 15
v_call: TRBV3-1/TRBV3-2
cdr3_nt: TGTGCCAGCAGCACAACGGGGTTAGTGGCGGAAAAACTGTTTTTT
cdr3_aa: CASSTTGLVAEKLFF

clone_size: -
j_call: TRBJ2-7
d_call: -
cdr3_length: 15
v_call: TRBV5-5
cdr3_nt: TGTGCCAGCAGCGAGCAGGGTAGCCGTCCCTACGAGCAGTACTTC
cdr3_aa: CASSEQGSRPYEQYF

clone_size: -
j_call: TRBJ1-4
d_call: -
cdr3_length: 18
v_call: TRBV21-1
cdr3_nt: TGTGCCAGCAGCAAGGCGCCCCGGGACAGGGGAACTAATGAAAAACTGTTTTTT
cdr3_aa: CASSKAPRDRGTNEKLFF

clone_size: many
j_call: TRBJ2-3
d_call: TRBD2
cdr3_length: 14
v_call: TRBV6-4
cdr3_nt: TGTGCCAGCAGTGCAAGCGGGATGGAAGATACGCAGTATTTT
cdr3_aa: CASSASGMEDTQYF

clone_size: -
j_call: TRBJ1-2
d_call: -
cdr3_length: 15
v_call: TRBV5-1
cdr3_nt: TGCGCCAGCAGCTTGGCCGAGGGCAGGCAAAATGGCTACACCTTC
cdr3_aa: CASSLAEGRQNGYTF

clone_size: once
j_call: TRBJ2-4
d_call: -
cdr3_length: 14
v_call: TRBV19
cdr3_nt: TGTGCCAGTAGCACCTATAGCGGCAAAAACATTCAGTACTTC
cdr3_aa: CASSTYSGKNIQYF

clone_size: -
j_call: TRBJ2-7
d_call: TRBD2
cdr3_length: 14
v_call: TRBV2
cdr3_nt: TGTGCCAGCAACCTACTAGCGACGCGAGACGAGCAGTACTTC
cdr3_aa: CASNLLATRDEQYF

clone_size: -
j_call: TRBJ1-2
d_call: TRBD1
cdr3_length: 14
v_call: TRBV2
cdr3_nt: TGTGCCAGCAAAGGACAGGGGGCGAACTATGGCTACACCTTC
cdr3_aa: CASKGQGANYGYTF

clone_size: -
j_call: TRBJ1-5
d_call: -
cdr3_length: 15
v_call: TRBV19
cdr3_nt: TGTGCCAGTAGTATCCTTACTGAGGGCAATCAGCCCCAGCATTTT
cdr3_aa: CASSILTEGNQPQHF

clone_size: -
j_call: TRBJ1-1
d_call: -
cdr3_length: 14
v_call: TRBV7-6
cdr3_nt: TGTGCCAGCAGCTTAGGCGGACAGACCCCTGAAGCTTTCTTT
cdr3_aa: CASSLGGQTPEAFF

clone_size: -
j_call: TRBJ2-4
d_call: -
cdr3_length: 16
v_call: TRBV5-8
cdr3_nt: TGTGCCAGCAGCCGAATCTATGGGGGGGCCAAAAACATTCAGTACTTC
cdr3_aa: CASSRIYGGAKNIQYF

clone_size: -
j_call: TRBJ2-2
d_call: -
cdr3_length: 13
v_call: TRBV28
cdr3_nt: TGTGCCAGCACCCCCAGCGGAACCGGGGAGCTGTTTTTT
cdr3_aa: CASTPSGTGELFF

clone_size: -
j_call: TRBJ2-1
d_call: -
cdr3_length: 15
v_call: TRBV18
cdr3_nt: TGTGCCAGCTCACCGAAGGGGGTGGCTATCGATGAGCAGTTCTTC
cdr3_aa: CASSPKGVAIDEQFF

clone_size: once
j_call: TRBJ2-1
d_call: TRBD2
cdr3_length: 18
v_call: TRBV30
cdr3_nt: TGTGCCTGGAGCGACTTAGGACTAGCGGGAGGGCAGGTCAATGAGCAGTTCTTC
cdr3_aa: CAWSDLGLAGGQVNEQFF

clone_size: -
j_call: TRBJ1-5
d_call: -
cdr3_length: 16
v_call: TRBV5-6
cdr3_nt: TGTGCCAGCAGCTCGGGGCGGGGTTACAGCAATCAGCCCCAGCATTTT
cdr3_aa: CASSSGRGYSNQPQHF

clone_size: few
j_call: TRBJ2-1
d_call: -
cdr3_length: 17
v_call: TRBV18
cdr3_nt: TGTGCCAGCTCACCACGAATGGTCGACTACTCCTACAATGAGCAGTTCTTC
cdr3_aa: CASSPRMVDYSYNEQFF

clone_size: -
j_call: TRBJ1-6
d_call: TRBD1
cdr3_length: 15
v_call: TRBV9
cdr3_nt: TGTGCCAGCAGCGAGGGGACAGGGGAAAATTCACCCCTCCACTTT
cdr3_aa: CASSEGTGENSPLHF

clone_size: -
j_call: TRBJ1-2
d_call: TRBD1
cdr3_length: 12
v_call: TRBV27
cdr3_nt: TGTGCCAGCCGAATGACAGGGGGAGGCTACACCTTC
cdr3_aa: CASRMTGGGYTF

clone_size: -
j_call: TRBJ2-1
d_call: TRBD2
cdr3_length: 14
v_call: TRBV11-2
cdr3_nt: TGTGCCAGCAGCTCCTTACTAGCGGGGGTTGAGCAGTTCTTC
cdr3_aa: CASSSLLAGVEQFF

clone_size: -
j_call: TRBJ2-3
d_call: TRBD2
cdr3_length: 14
v_call: TRBV10-3
cdr3_nt: TGTGCCATCAGTGATGGCGGGAGTCCAGATACGCAGTATTTT
cdr3_aa: CAISDGGSPDTQYF

clone_size: -
j_call: TRBJ1-2
d_call: -
cdr3_length: 12
v_call: TRBV30
cdr3_nt: TGTGCCTGGACCCTGGGGGGGCCGGTCTACACCTTC
cdr3_aa: CAWTLGGPVYTF

clone_size: -
j_call: TRBJ2-1
d_call: TRBD1
cdr3_length: 15
v_call: TRBV27
cdr3_nt: TGTGCCACCTCAACCGGGACAGGGGGATACAATGAGCAGTTCTTC
cdr3_aa: CATSTGTGGYNEQFF

clone_size: -
j_call: TRBJ2-7
d_call: -
cdr3_length: 12
v_call: TRBV29-1
cdr3_nt: TGCAGCGTTGTCAGGGGACACTACGAGCAGTACTTC
cdr3_aa: CSVVRGHYEQYF